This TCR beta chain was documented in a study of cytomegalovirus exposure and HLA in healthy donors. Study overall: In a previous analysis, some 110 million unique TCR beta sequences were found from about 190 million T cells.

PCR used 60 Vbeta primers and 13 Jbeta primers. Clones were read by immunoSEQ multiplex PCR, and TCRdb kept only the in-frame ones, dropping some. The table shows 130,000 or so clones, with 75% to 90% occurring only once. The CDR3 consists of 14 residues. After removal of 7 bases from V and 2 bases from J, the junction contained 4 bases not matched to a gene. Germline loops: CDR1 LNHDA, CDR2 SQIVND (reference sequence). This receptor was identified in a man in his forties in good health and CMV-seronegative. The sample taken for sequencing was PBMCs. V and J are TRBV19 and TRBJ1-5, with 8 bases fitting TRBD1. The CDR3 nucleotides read TGTGCCAGTACCGTGACAGGGGGCAATCAGCCCCAGCATTTT. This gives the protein CASTVTGGNQPQHF.